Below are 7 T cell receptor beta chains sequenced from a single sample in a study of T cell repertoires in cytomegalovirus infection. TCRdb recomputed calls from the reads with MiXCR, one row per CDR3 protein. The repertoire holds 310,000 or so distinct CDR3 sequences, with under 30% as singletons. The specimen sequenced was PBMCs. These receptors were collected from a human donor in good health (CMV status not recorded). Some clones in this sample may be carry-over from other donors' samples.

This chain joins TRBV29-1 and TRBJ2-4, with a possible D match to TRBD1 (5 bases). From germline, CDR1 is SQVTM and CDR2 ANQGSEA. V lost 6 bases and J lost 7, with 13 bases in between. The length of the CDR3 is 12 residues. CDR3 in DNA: TGCAGCGTAGGAGCAGGGTACAACATTCAGTACTTC. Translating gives CSVGAGYNIQYF.

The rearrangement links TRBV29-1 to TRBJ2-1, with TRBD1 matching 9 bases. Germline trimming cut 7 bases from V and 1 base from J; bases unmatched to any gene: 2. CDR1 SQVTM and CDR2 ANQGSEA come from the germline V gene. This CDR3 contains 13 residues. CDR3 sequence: CSGDRVSYNEQFF. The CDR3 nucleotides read TGCAGCGGGGACAGGGTTTCCTACAATGAGCAGTTCTTC.

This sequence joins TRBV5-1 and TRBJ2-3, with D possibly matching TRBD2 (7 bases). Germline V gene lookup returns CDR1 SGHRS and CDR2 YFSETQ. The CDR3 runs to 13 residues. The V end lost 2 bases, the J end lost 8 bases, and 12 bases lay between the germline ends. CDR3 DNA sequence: TGCGCCAGCAGCTTCGGGGGGCCCGTTACGCAGTATTTT. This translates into CASSFGGPVTQYF.

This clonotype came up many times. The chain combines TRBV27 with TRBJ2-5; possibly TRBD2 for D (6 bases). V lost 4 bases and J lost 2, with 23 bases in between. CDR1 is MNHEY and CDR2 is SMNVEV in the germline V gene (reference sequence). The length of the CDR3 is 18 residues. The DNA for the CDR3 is TGTGCCAGCAGTTCCCGCATGATAGCTTGGAGGGGACAAGAGACCCAGTACTTC. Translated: CASSSRMIAWRGQETQYF.

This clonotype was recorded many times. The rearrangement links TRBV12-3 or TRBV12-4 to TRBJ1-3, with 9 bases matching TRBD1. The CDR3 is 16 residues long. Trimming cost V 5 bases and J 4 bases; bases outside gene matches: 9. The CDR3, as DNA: TGTGCCAGCAGTATATTGGGGACAGGGACCGGAAACACCATATATTTT. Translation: CASSILGTGTGNTIYF.

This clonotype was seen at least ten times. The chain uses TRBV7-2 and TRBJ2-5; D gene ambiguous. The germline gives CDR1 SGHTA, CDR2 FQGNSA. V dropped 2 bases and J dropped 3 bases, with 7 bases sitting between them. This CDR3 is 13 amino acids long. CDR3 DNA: TGTGCCAGCAGCTTAATTGCGGAAGAGACCCAGTACTTC. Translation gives CASSLIAEETQYF.

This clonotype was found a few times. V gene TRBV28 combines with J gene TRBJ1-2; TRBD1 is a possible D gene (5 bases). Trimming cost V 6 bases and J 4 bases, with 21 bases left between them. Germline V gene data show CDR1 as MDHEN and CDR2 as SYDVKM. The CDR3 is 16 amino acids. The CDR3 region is CASSSFDSLKVYGYTF. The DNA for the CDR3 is TGTGCCAGCAGCTCCTTCGACAGCCTAAAGGTCTATGGCTACACCTTC.